This T cell receptor (beta chain) originates from a study of blood T cell repertoires in COVID-19. The CDR3 covers 15 residues. Trimming cost V 3 bases and J 9 bases, with 15 bases left between them. Germline CDR1 is SEHNR and CDR2 is FQNEAQ (reference sequence). Two negative PCRs, clearance, or symptom resolution characterized the recovered Cohort 3 donors. This table comes from immunoSEQ multiplex PCR, and its TCRdb copy is limited to in-frame clones, with some not included. The sample includes around 140,000 clones, around four fifths of them seen just once. The sequencing sample was made of PBMCs or T cells enriched from blood (not recorded which). The chain uses TRBV7-9 and TRBJ1-6; a weak D match, TRBD1 (5 bases). The origin of this receptor is a woman in her fifties or sixties who had recovered from COVID-19. CDR3 loop: CASSLGGDGGSPLHF. CDR3 sequence (DNA): TGTGCCAGCAGCTTGGGAGGGGACGGAGGTTCACCCCTCCACTTT.